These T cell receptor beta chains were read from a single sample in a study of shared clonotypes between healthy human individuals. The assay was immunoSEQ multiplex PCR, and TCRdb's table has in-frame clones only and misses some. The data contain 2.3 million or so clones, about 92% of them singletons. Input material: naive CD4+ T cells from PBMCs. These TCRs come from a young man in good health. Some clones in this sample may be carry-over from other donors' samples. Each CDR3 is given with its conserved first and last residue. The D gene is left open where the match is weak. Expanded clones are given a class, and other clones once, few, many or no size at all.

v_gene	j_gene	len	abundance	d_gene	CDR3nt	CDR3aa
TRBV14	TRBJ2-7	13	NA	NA	TGTGCCAGCACTTTGACAGGTCTTCACGCCCAGTACTTC	CASTLTGLHAQYF
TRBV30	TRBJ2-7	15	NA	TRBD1	TGTGCCTGGACCCTAGGGACAGGGGGCCCCTACGAGCAGTACTTC	CAWTLGTGGPYEQYF
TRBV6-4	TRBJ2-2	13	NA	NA	TGTGCCAGCAGTGATCGGGCGACCGGGGAGCTGTTTTTT	CASSDRATGELFF
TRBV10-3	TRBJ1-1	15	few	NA	TGTGCCATCAGTGATGAGAAGGGCGGGGGCACTGAAGCTTTCTTT	CAISDEKGGGTEAFF
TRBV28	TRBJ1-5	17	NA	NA	TGTGCCAGCCATGAGCTCCAGGGAGATTATAGCAATCAGCCCCAGCATTTT	CASHELQGDYSNQPQHF
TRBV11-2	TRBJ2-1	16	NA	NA	TGTGCCAGCAGCCCTTCCGGGTCAGATTGGAGGAATGAGCAGTTCTTC	CASSPSGSDWRNEQFF
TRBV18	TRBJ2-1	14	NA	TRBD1	TGTGCCAGCTTGCGACAGGGTGAGGACAATGAGCAGTTCTTC	CASLRQGEDNEQFF
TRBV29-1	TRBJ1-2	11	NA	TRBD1	TGCAGCGTTGGGGGACCGGGACAGGGCTTCTTC	CSVGGPGQGFF
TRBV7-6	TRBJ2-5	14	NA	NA	TGTGCCAGCAGCCTGTGGGGTTTTGAAGAGACCCAGTACTTC	CASSLWGFEETQYF
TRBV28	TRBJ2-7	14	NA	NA	TGTGCCACAATTGAGCGGGCCCCCTCCTACGAGCAGTACTTC	CATIERAPSYEQYF
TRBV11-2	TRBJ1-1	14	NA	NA	TGTGCCAGCAGCTTTGTGGCAGGGAGGACTGAAGCTTTCTTT	CASSFVAGRTEAFF
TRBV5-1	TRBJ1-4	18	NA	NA	TGCGCCAGCAGCGACCAACAGGGTGTGGTAGGAGAGAATGAAAAACTGTTTTTT	CASSDQQGVVGENEKLFF
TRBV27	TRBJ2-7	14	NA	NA	TGTGCCAGCAGTTGGAGTGTCCTTGGGGACGAGCAGTACTTC	CASSWSVLGDEQYF
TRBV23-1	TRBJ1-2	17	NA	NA	TGCGCCAGCAGGCCTCCGGGACCGCGGTCCTATGAAGGTGGCTACACCTTC	CASRPPGPRSYEGGYTF
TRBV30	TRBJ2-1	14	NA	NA	TGTGCCTGGAGTGGTGGTGGGACCCACAATGAGCAGTTCTTC	CAWSGGGTHNEQFF
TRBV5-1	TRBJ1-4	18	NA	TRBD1	TGCGCCAGCAGCTTGGCAGAGACAGGGGGCGCAGGGTTTGAAAAACTGTTTTTT	CASSLAETGGAGFEKLFF
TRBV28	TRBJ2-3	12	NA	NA	TGTGCCAGCGGGGGTCTTTCAGATACGCAGTATTTT	CASGGLSDTQYF
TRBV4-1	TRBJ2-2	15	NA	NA	TGCGCCAGCAGCCCTGCGAGGGTTGAACACGGGGAGCTGTTTTTT	CASSPARVEHGELFF
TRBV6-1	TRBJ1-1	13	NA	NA	TGTGCCAGCAGCTTCGGACAGAACACTGAAGCTTTCTTT	CASSFGQNTEAFF
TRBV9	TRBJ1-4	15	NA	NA	TGTGCCAGCAGCGCTCCAGGGCCCCTTAATGAAAAACTGTTTTTT	CASSAPGPLNEKLFF
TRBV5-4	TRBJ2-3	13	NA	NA	TGTGCCAGCAGCTTGAAGGGGACAGATACGCAGTATTTT	CASSLKGTDTQYF
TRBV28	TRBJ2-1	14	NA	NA	TGTGCCAGCAGTTTGGGGACGAGGGGGAATGAGCAGTTCTTC	CASSLGTRGNEQFF
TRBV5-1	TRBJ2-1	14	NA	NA	TGCGCCAGCAGCTCGACGGATACAAGGAATGAGCAGTTCTTC	CASSSTDTRNEQFF
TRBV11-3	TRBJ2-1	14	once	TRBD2	TGTGCCAGCAGCTCGGGACTAGCGGGAGGTAGAACGTTCTTC	CASSSGLAGGRTFF
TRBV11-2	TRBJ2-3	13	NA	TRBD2	TGTGCCAGCAGCTTAGTCCAAGCGGGAGGACGGCATTTT	CASSLVQAGGRHF
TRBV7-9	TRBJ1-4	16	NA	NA	TGTGCCAGCAGCCCGCGGGGGGGGACTGAGGTTGAAAAACTGTTTTTT	CASSPRGGTEVEKLFF
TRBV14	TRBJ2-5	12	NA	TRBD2	TGTGCCAGCAGCCAAGATGGGGGGGGATTTCACTTC	CASSQDGGGFHF
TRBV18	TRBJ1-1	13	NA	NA	TGTGCCAGCTCACCGAGCCAGAACACTGAAGCTTTCTTT	CASSPSQNTEAFF
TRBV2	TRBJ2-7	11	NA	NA	TGTGCCAGCATGGTGGGGTACGAGCAGTACTTC	CASMVGYEQYF
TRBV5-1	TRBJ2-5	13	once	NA	TGCGCCAGCAGCCCCTCCGGACAAGAGACCCAGTACTTC	CASSPSGQETQYF
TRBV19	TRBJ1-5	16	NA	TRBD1	TGTGCCAGTAGTATAGTGGGCAGGGGGCGAGTTCAGCCCCAGCATTTT	CASSIVGRGRVQPQHF
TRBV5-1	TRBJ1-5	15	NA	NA	TGCGCCAGCAGCCCAACCGTGGGTGGCAATCAGCCCCAGCATTTT	CASSPTVGGNQPQHF
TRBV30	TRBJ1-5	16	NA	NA	TGTGCCTGGAAACAACAGGGAAGTATGGGCAATCAGCCCCAGCATTTT	CAWKQQGSMGNQPQHF
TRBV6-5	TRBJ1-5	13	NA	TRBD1	TGTGCCAGCAGTCCAGGGGGCAGGCAGCCCCAGCATTTT	CASSPGGRQPQHF
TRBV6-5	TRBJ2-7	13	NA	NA	TGTGCCAGCAGTAAGCCGAGGGCGGGCGAGCAGTACTTC	CASSKPRAGEQYF
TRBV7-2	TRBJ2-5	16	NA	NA	TGTGCCAGCAGCTTTCCAAATGTGGGGGCTGGGGAGACCCAGTACTTC	CASSFPNVGAGETQYF
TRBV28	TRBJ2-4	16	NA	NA	TGTGCCAGCAGTTTAACGTCCTCTGGGTCCAAAAACATTCAGTACTTC	CASSLTSSGSKNIQYF
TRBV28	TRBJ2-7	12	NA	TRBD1	TGTGCCAGCAGGGACAGGGGGTACGAGCAGTACTTC	CASRDRGYEQYF
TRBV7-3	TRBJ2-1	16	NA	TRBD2	TGTGCCAGCAGCTTACCAGGGACTAGTTCGTACAATGAGCAGTTCTTC	CASSLPGTSSYNEQFF
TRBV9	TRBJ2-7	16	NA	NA	TGTGCCAGCAGCCCCCAAGGCGGGACTGTGGTCTACGAGCAGTACTTC	CASSPQGGTVVYEQYF
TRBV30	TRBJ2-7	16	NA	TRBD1	TGTGCGGGTCGGGACAGGGGGATCCTAAGAACTCGCGAGCAGTACTTC	CAGRDRGILRTREQYF
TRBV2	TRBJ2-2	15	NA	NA	TGTGCCAGCAGTCTTTTGGGTGGAAACACCGGGGAGCTGTTTTTT	CASSLLGGNTGELFF
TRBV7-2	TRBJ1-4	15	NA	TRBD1	TGTGCCAGCAGCCAACAGGGGCAAACTAATGAAAAACTGTTTTTT	CASSQQGQTNEKLFF